These 21 T cell receptor beta chains originate from one sample sequenced in a study of regulatory T cells in long-lasting Graves disease. Assembly of TCR beta libraries relied on iRepertoire HTBI primers together with Arm-PCR of CDR3 regions. TCRdb re-called the multiplex PCR reads with MiXCR, one entry per CDR3 protein. The sample contains about half a million distinct CDR3 sequences, 20% to 25% of which appear only once. Noted time point: persistent/refractory GD, antithyroid drugs over 5 years with positive TRAb. RNA from PBMCs was the source of the TCR library. This sample comprised peripheral blood mononuclear cells (PBMCs), obtained when the disease was refractory, from a patient treated with antithyroid drugs. These receptors all stem from a female donor with Graves disease.

The sample holds many counts of this clonotype. Because it lacks the conserved phenylalanine or tryptophan at the end, this CDR3 is likely a read error. The DNA is left out, because the CDR3 cannot be placed on it with certainty; the CDR3 is given as TCRdb lists it. The chain carries TRBV28 and TRBJ2-7; the table names TRBD2, a call not compared with the DNA. Germline CDR1 and CDR2: MDHEN and SYDVKM. The CDR3 extends over 11 residues, inclusive of both ends. CDR3 loop: CASSQTGGTSG.

This clonotype was counted ten times or more. The chain uses TRBV6-5 and TRBJ1-5, with unresolved D. CDR1 and CDR2 (germline): MNHEY, SVGAGI. V was shortened by 3 bases and J by 3 bases, with 18 bases between the two germline ends. The CDR3 has 17 residues. The CDR3 region is CASSYSRSTANNQPQHF. The CDR3 DNA follows: TGTGCCAGCAGTTATTCCCGAAGTACGGCCAACAATCAGCCCCAGCATTTT.

The rearrangement uses TRBV6-1 and TRBJ2-7; D might be TRBD2 (5 bases). V lost 7 bases to trimming and J lost 7 bases, with 14 bases between them. This CDR3 spans 12 amino acids. Germline-derived CDR1 and CDR2 are MNHNS and SASEGT. The CDR3 DNA reads as TGTGCCAGCACCCAAGAAGAGGGAGAGCAGTACTTC. This encodes CASTQEEGEQYF.

The chain employs TRBV28 and TRBJ2-2, with D tentatively TRBD2 (7 bases). V lost 3 bases, J lost 6 bases, and 29 bases lay in between. This CDR3 has 20 amino acids. Germline loops: CDR1 MDHEN, CDR2 SYDVKM. The CDR3 DNA is TGTGCCAGCAGTTTCCCCCCTCTCCGGCGGGAGAACCACAGGGCCGGGGAGCTGTTTTTT. Encoded protein: CASSFPPLRRENHRAGELFF.

This clonotype was recorded many times. CDR3 nucleotides: TGTGCCAGCAGTTTGACGGCACGGGGACAGGACAACACCGGGGAGCTGTTTTTT. This codes for CASSLTARGQDNTGELFF. V gene TRBV28 combines with J gene TRBJ2-2; 8 bases agree with TRBD1. Germline trimming cut 3 bases from V and 2 bases from J; bases unmatched to any gene: 11. There are 18 residues in the CDR3. Germline assignment: CDR1 MDHEN and CDR2 SYDVKM.

This clonotype occurred a few times. V usage is TRBV20-1 and J usage is TRBJ1-3; TRBD1 agrees at 10 bases. Germline-derived CDR1 and CDR2 are DFQATT and SNEGSKA (reference sequence). V lost 3 bases, J lost 0 bases, and 8 bases stayed unmatched. The CDR3 contains 17 residues. Here the CDR3 reads CSASSGQGGHSGNTIYF. CDR3 bases: TGCAGTGCTAGCTCCGGACAGGGGGGACACTCTGGAAACACCATATATTTT.

At least ten counts were recorded for this clonotype. This sequence joins TRBV2 and TRBJ2-6, with D tentatively TRBD2 (5 bases). There are 13 residues in the CDR3. The germline V gene has CDR1 SNHLY and CDR2 FYNNEI. V lost 7 bases and J lost 2, with 6 bases in between. CDR3 protein: CASMRAGANVLTF. CDR3 coding DNA: TGTGCCAGCATGAGGGCTGGGGCCAACGTCCTGACTTTC.

This clonotype was recorded a few times. The chain has TRBV6-5 and TRBJ2-7; 8 positions match TRBD2. Losses at the gene ends were 2 bases for V and 4 bases for J; bases not matched to a gene: 1. The CDR3 length is 13 residues. CDR1 and CDR2 (germline): MNHEY, SVGAGI. This CDR3 reads CASSYQRGYEQYF. DNA of the CDR3: TGTGCCAGCAGTTACCAGCGGGGGTACGAGCAGTACTTC.

The rearrangement joins TRBV7-2 to TRBJ1-3, with 9 positions matching TRBD1. This CDR3 has 14 amino acids. The germline V gene encodes CDR1 SGHTA and CDR2 FQGNSA. V shed 5 bases, J shed 9 bases, and the junction held 8 bases outside the gene matches. The CDR3 here is CASSPDRGWPTIYF. CDR3 nucleotide sequence: TGTGCCAGCAGCCCCGACAGGGGGTGGCCCACCATATATTTT.

The V call is TRBV7-9, the J call TRBJ2-7, with 9 positions matching TRBD1. J lost 3 bases, V lost 3 bases, and 9 bases had no gene match. CDR1 and CDR2 from the germline V gene are SEHNR and FQNEAQ (reference sequence). This CDR3 spans 16 amino acids. The CDR3 is CASSFDGRTGDYEQYF. The CDR3 DNA reads as TGTGCCAGCAGCTTCGATGGGCGGACAGGGGACTACGAGCAGTACTTC.

At least ten counts were recorded for this clonotype. The chain carries TRBV24-1 and TRBJ2-2, with D perhaps matching TRBD1 (6 bases). With 7 bases removed from V and 5 bases from J, the gap between germline ends came to 10 bases. Germline-derived CDR1 and CDR2 are KGHDR and SFDVKD. The CDR3 runs to 13 residues. The CDR3 loop is CATRRGSTGELFF. Written as DNA, the CDR3 is TGTGCCACCAGGAGGGGGTCGACCGGGGAGCTGTTTTTT.

Many counts were recorded for this clonotype. This CDR3 is CASRWGQVGNSPLHF. As DNA, the CDR3 is TGTGCCAGCAGGTGGGGACAGGTTGGGAATTCACCCCTCCACTTT. The chain carries TRBV27 and TRBJ1-6, with 8 bases identical to TRBD1. This CDR3 has 15 amino acids. Germline-derived CDR1 and CDR2 are MNHEY and SMNVEV (reference sequence). J gave up 7 bases and V 6 bases, and 8 bases lay outside the gene matches.

This chain joins TRBV20-1 and TRBJ2-1, with a weak D call TRBD1 (6 bases). There are 15 residues in the CDR3. With 0 bases removed from V and 4 bases from J, the gap between germline ends came to 13 bases. Germline CDR1 DFQATT, CDR2 SNEGSKA (reference sequence). The CDR3 is CSAREREGGYNEQFF. The CDR3 region has the DNA TGCAGTGCTAGAGAAAGGGAAGGGGGATACAATGAGCAGTTCTTC.

The chain's CDR3 is CASSVEVGTSGSPLHF. The CDR3 bases are TGTGCCAGCAGCGTAGAGGTGGGGACCTCGGGGTCACCCCTCCACTTT. The chain is built from TRBV6-1 and TRBJ1-6; perhaps TRBD1 as D (5 bases). The germline V and J ends were trimmed by 6 bases and 10 bases, with 22 bases remaining between them. Germline V gene data show CDR1 as MNHNS and CDR2 as SASEGT. The CDR3 extends over 16 amino acids.

This clonotype has at least ten counts. The CDR3 nucleotides are TGTGCCAGCAGACGTGAACCAGCGGGGCGAGAGACCCAGTACTTC. As protein: CASRREPAGRETQYF. J is TRBJ2-5 and V is TRBV7-2, with 7 nucleotides matching TRBD2. CDR3 size: 15 residues. Trimming at V came to 6 bases and at J to 4 bases, leaving 11 bases not matched to a gene. The germline V gene has CDR1 SGHTA and CDR2 FQGNSA.

The chain links TRBV6-2 or TRBV6-3 to TRBJ2-4, with 10 bases matching TRBD2. The germline gives CDR1 MNHEY, CDR2 SVGEGT. The CDR3 has 16 amino acids. V lost 2 bases and J lost 6; bases outside the gene matches: 7. The CDR3 nucleotides read TGTGCCAGCAGTTACCCTTTAGCGGGAGGAAGAAACATTCAGTACTTC. Translation: CASSYPLAGGRNIQYF.

A single count supports this clonotype. This chain joins TRBV29-1 and TRBJ2-1, with D hard to call. The CDR3 has 12 residues. The germline gives CDR1 SQVTM, CDR2 ANQGSEA. Deletions cut 4 bases from V and 9 bases from J, with 13 bases between. The CDR3, as DNA: TGCAGCGTTGTAGCCGGTGCGGCTGAGCAGTTCTTC. This codes for CSVVAGAAEQFF.

In this sample, this clonotype turned up a few times. Written as DNA, the CDR3 is TGTGCCAGCAGCTTGGCCAGGAGCGCTAAAGAGACCCAGTACTTC. This encodes CASSLARSAKETQYF. V is TRBV5-6 and J is TRBJ2-5; D call uncertain. V lost 0 bases to trimming and J lost 3 bases, with 12 bases between them. From germline, CDR1 is SGHDT and CDR2 YYEEEE. CDR3 length: 15 residues.

This clonotype has ten or more counts. The DNA of the CDR3 is TGTGCTAGTGGTTTCCAGGGTAAAGAGACCCAGTACTTC. Its translation is CASGFQGKETQYF. This chain links TRBV12-5 with TRBJ2-5, with a possible D match to TRBD1 (5 bases). This CDR3 contains 13 residues. The germline gives CDR1 LGHNT, CDR2 FRNRAP. The V gene lost 3 bases and the J gene lost 3 bases, with 8 bases spanning the gap. The whole variable domain, remainder taken from reference TRBV12-5 and TRBJ2-5, is DARVTQTPRHKVTEMGQEVTMRCQPILGHNTVFWYRQTMMQGLELLAYFRNRAPLDDSGMPKDRFSAEMPDATLATLKIQPSEPRDSAVYFCASGFQGKETQYFGPGTRLLVL.

This clonotype has a handful of counts. The CDR3 bases are TGTGCCAGCAGTTCCACCCCCGGGACAGGAATCAACTATGGCTACACCTTC. Protein product: CASSSTPGTGINYGYTF. This chain links TRBV27 with TRBJ1-2; TRBD1 matches at 8 bases. This CDR3 is built from 17 residues. V was pared by 4 bases and J by 2 bases, with 12 bases of the junction left unmatched. Germline V lookup: CDR1 MNHEY, CDR2 SMNVEV (reference sequence).

As to this clonotype: The DNA is omitted, as the CDR3 cannot be located on it reliably, and the CDR3 follows TCRdb's listing. The V and J genes are TRBV27 and TRBJ2-5; the D segment call TRBD1 is taken from the table without a DNA check. The CDR3 extends over 23 residues, inclusive of both ends. In germline, CDR1 is MNHEY, CDR2 SMNVEV (reference sequence). CDR3 protein: CASSTGGNYGYTFGSGTRETQYF.